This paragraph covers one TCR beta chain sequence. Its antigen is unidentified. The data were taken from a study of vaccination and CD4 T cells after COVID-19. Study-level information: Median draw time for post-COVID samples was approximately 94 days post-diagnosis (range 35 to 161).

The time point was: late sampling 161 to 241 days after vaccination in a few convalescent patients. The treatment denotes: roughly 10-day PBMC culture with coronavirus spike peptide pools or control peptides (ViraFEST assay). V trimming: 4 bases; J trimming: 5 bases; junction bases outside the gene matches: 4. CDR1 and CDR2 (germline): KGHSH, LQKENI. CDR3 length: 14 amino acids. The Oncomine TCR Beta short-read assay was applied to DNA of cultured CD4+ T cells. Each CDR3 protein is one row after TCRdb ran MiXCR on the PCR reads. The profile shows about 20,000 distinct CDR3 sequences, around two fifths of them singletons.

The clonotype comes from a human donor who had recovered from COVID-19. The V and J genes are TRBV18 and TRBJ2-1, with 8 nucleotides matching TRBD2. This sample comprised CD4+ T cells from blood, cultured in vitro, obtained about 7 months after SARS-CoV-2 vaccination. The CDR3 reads CASSLGLAHNEQFF. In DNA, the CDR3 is TGTGCCAGCTCACTTGGACTAGCCCACAATGAGCAGTTCTTC. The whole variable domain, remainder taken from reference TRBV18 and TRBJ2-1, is NAGVMQNPRHLVRRRGQEARLRCSPMKGHSHVYWYRQLPEEGLKFMVYLQKENIIDESGMPKERFSAEFPKEGPSILRIQQVVRGDSAAYFCASSLGLAHNEQFFGPGTRLTVL.